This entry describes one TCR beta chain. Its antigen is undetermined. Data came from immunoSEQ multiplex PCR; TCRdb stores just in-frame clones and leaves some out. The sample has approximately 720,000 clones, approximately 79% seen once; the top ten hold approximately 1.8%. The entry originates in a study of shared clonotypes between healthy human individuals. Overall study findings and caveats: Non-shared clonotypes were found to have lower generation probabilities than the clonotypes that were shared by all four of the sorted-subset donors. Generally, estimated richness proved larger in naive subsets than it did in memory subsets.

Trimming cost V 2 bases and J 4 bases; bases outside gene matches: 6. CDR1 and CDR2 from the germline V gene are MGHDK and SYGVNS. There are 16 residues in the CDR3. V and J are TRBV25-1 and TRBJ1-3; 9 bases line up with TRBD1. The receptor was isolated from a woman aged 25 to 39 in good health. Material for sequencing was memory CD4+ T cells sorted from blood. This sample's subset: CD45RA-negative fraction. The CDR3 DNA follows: TGTGCCAGCAGTGAAAGGAACAGGGGGCTCGGAAACACCATATATTTT. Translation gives CASSERNRGLGNTIYF.